The next 13 T cell receptor beta chains were all read from a single sample in a study of regulatory T cells in long-lasting Graves disease. Assembly of TCR beta libraries relied on iRepertoire HTBI primers together with Arm-PCR of CDR3 regions. TCRdb used MiXCR to reprocess the multiplex PCR reads, holding one entry per CDR3 protein. The profile shows over 450,000 distinct CDR3 sequences, 20% to 25% of them singletons. Time point described: persistent/refractory GD, antithyroid drugs over 5 years with positive TRAb. From RNA extracted from PBMCs, the TCR library was made. This specimen was peripheral blood mononuclear cells (PBMCs), taken when the disease was refractory, from a patient treated with antithyroid drugs. The origin of the receptors is a female donor with Graves disease.

This clonotype was found many times. The chain joins TRBV28 to TRBJ1-6; perhaps TRBD1 as D (6 bases). Germline values: CDR1 MDHEN, CDR2 SYDVKM. This CDR3 comprises 11 residues. Deletions cut 3 bases from V and 16 bases from J, with 10 bases between. CDR3: CASSLGTKLHF. The CDR3 DNA follows: TGTGCCAGCAGTTTGGGGACAAAACTCCACTTT.

The rearrangement links TRBV7-2 to TRBJ2-5, with D perhaps TRBD1 or TRBD2 (5 bases each). Per germline, CDR1 SGHTA and CDR2 FQGNSA. CDR3 size: 18 residues. The V end was cut by 0 bases, the J end by 5 bases, with 22 bases between. CDR3 in amino acids: CASSLAYGKGSDGETQYF. DNA of the CDR3: TGTGCCAGCAGCTTAGCCTACGGGAAGGGGTCGGACGGGGAGACCCAGTACTTC.

This clonotype appeared many times. The CDR3 protein is CASSFRNTIYF. CDR3 nucleotide sequence: TGTGCCAGCAGTTTTAGAAACACCATATATTTT. J is TRBJ1-3 and V is TRBV12-3 or TRBV12-4; unclear D gene. V was pared by 3 bases and J by 5 bases, with 2 bases between. This CDR3 contains 11 residues.

This clonotype was recorded many times. V gene TRBV2 combines with J gene TRBJ2-7; D is ambiguous. V shed 1 base and J shed 10 bases, with 8 bases lying between them. Germline V gene lookup returns CDR1 SNHLY and CDR2 FYNNEI. This CDR3 comprises 11 residues. CDR3 in amino acids: CASSEEGAQYF. CDR3 in DNA: TGTGCCAGCAGTGAAGAAGGAGCACAGTACTTC.

This chain uses TRBV3-1 with TRBJ1-5; D is possibly TRBD1 (6 bases). The V and J ends lost 4 bases and 7 bases respectively, with 14 bases between them. There are 14 residues in the CDR3. The germline gives CDR1 LGHDT, CDR2 YNNKEL (reference sequence). The CDR3 spells CASSPGARGQPQHF. The CDR3 bases are TGTGCCAGCAGCCCAGGGGCAAGGGGCCAGCCCCAGCATTTT.

This clonotype was found once. The rearrangement links TRBV12-3 or TRBV12-4 to TRBJ2-6; 10 nucleotides agree with TRBD1. The CDR3 consists of 17 residues. With V trimmed by 4 bases and J by 2 bases, 5 bases remained unmatched. As DNA, the CDR3 is TGTGCCAGCAGTTCCCCAGACAGGGGGCCTGGGGCCAACGTCCTGACTTTC. This sequence encodes CASSSPDRGPGANVLTF.

The chain carries TRBV6-2 or TRBV6-3 and TRBJ2-3; TRBD1 matches at 7 bases. V shed 0 bases, J shed 0 bases, and the junction held 6 bases outside the gene matches. The CDR3 totals 17 residues. Germline V gene lookup returns CDR1 MNHEY and CDR2 SVGEGT. CDR3 sequence reads: CASSYSRGRPSTDTQYF. The DNA for the CDR3 is TGTGCCAGCAGTTACTCGAGGGGGCGTCCTAGCACAGATACGCAGTATTTT.

This clonotype has at least ten counts. The chain links TRBV28 to TRBJ2-7, with D possibly TRBD1 on 5 matching bases. Germline assignment: CDR1 MDHEN and CDR2 SYDVKM. V shed 2 bases and J shed 5 bases, with 7 bases lying between them. The length of the CDR3 is 12 residues. The CDR3 sequence is CASSLGANEQYF. CDR3 sequence (DNA): TGTGCCAGCAGTTTAGGGGCAAACGAGCAGTACTTC.

This clonotype showed up many times. This chain uses TRBV7-9 with TRBJ1-6; no definite D call. The V gene's germline CDR1 is SEHNR and CDR2 FQNEAQ (reference sequence). Trimming shortened V by 2 bases and J by 6 bases, and 8 bases separated the two germline ends. The length of the CDR3 is 14 residues. CDR3 amino acids: CASSLQDPNSPLHF. CDR3 in DNA: TGTGCCAGCAGCTTACAGGACCCTAATTCACCCCTCCACTTT.

Notes on this clonotype: A read error is likely, as this CDR3 ends without the conserved phenylalanine or tryptophan. The chain couples TRBV28 to TRBJ2-5; D gene ambiguous. Trimming took off 8 bases at V and 0 bases at J, with 13 bases between the two ends. CDR1 MDHEN and CDR2 SYDVKM come from the germline V gene. The CDR3 has 14 amino acids. The CDR3 here is CASPLPGHQETQYS. DNA of the CDR3: TGTGCCAGCCCTCTGCCCGGACACCAAGAGACCCAGTACTCC.

This clonotype was seen many times. In DNA form, the CDR3 reads TGCAGTGCTAGTCTGGGGGGGTCAACGGATCAAGAGACCCAGTACTTC. Its translation is CSASLGGSTDQETQYF. The V gene is TRBV20-1, the J gene TRBJ2-5; 7 nucleotides match TRBD2. Trimming cost V 3 bases and J 2 bases; bases outside gene matches: 12. Germline-derived CDR1 and CDR2 are DFQATT and SNEGSKA (reference sequence). This CDR3 is 16 amino acids long.

Details on this clonotype: A far larger clone is one nucleotide away, so this likely arose from a read error. The chain has TRBV6-2 or TRBV6-3 and TRBJ2-5; 9 bases match TRBD1. There are 14 residues in the CDR3. After removal of 8 bases from V and 5 bases from J, the junction contained 9 bases not matched to a gene. Germline values: CDR1 MNHEY, CDR2 SVGEGT. The CDR3 spells CASGVHRGRETQYF. The CDR3 DNA reads as TGTGCCAGCGGTGTTCACAGGGGGCGGGAGACCCAGTACTTC.

Comments on this clonotype: An end of the junction does not agree with germline; a read error may underlie this. This chain's CDR3 is CAGSLELDRLNTEAFF. DNA for the CDR3: TGTGCCGGCAGCTTAGAGTTGGACAGGCTGAACACTGAAGCTTTCTTT. The V gene is TRBV7-2, the J gene TRBJ1-1; 7 positions match TRBD1. Germline CDR1 reads SGHTA; CDR2 reads FQGNSA. The CDR3 totals 16 residues. The full variable domain, with the rest looked up from reference TRBV7-2 and TRBJ1-1, is GAGVSQSPSNKVTEKGKDVELRCDPISGHTALYWYRQSLGQGLEFLIYFQGNSAPDKSGLPSDRFSAERTGGSVSTLTIQRTQQEDSAVYLCAGSLELDRLNTEAFFGQGTRLTVV.